This is a list of T cell receptor beta chains from one sample in a study of cytomegalovirus exposure and HLA in healthy donors. Only in-frame clones appear in the TCRdb table, and some are missing; sequencing was by immunoSEQ multiplex PCR. The profile covers about 90,000 clones, with 55% to 75% appearing a single time and approximately 16% taken by the ten largest. The sequenced sample consisted of PBMCs. The receptors stem from a woman younger than 35 in good health and CMV-seropositive. The CDR3 runs from the conserved cysteine through the conserved F or W. D genes are given only for firm matches. Part of the rows lack a size; the others show once, few, many or a class for expanded clones.

J gene: TRBJ2-7
CDR3 length: 14
D gene: NA
clone size: NA
V gene: TRBV27
CDR3 DNA: TGTGCCAGCAGATCCCGGGACTCCCCCTACGAGCAGTACTTC
CDR3 protein: CASRSRDSPYEQYF

J gene: TRBJ1-5
CDR3 length: 14
D gene: TRBD1
clone size: NA
V gene: TRBV28
CDR3 DNA: TGTGCCAGCAGTTTTCGACAGGGCGGACAGCCCCAGCATTTT
CDR3 protein: CASSFRQGGQPQHF

J gene: TRBJ1-4
CDR3 length: 16
D gene: TRBD1
clone size: few
V gene: TRBV14
CDR3 DNA: TGTGCCAGCAGCCAACCCGGGACAGGGAGAAATGAAAAACTGTTTTTT
CDR3 protein: CASSQPGTGRNEKLFF

J gene: TRBJ2-3
CDR3 length: 17
D gene: TRBD1
clone size: NA
V gene: TRBV11-2
CDR3 DNA: TGTGCCAGCAGCTTAGTGACCGGGACAGGGGATACAGATACGCAGTATTTT
CDR3 protein: CASSLVTGTGDTDTQYF

J gene: TRBJ2-6
CDR3 length: 17
D gene: NA
clone size: NA
V gene: TRBV11-1
CDR3 DNA: TGTGCCAGCGAAGGGGATGAGCGTACTTCTGGGGCCAACGTCCTGACTTTC
CDR3 protein: CASEGDERTSGANVLTF

J gene: TRBJ1-1
CDR3 length: 16
D gene: NA
clone size: NA
V gene: TRBV27
CDR3 DNA: TGTGCCAGCAGTTTGACGGGGGGCCAGAGAGGGACTGAAGCTTTCTTT
CDR3 protein: CASSLTGGQRGTEAFF

J gene: TRBJ2-7
CDR3 length: 15
D gene: TRBD2
clone size: NA
V gene: TRBV5-1
CDR3 DNA: TGCGCCAGCAGCAGTACTAGCGGGGGCTCCTACGAGCAGTACTTC
CDR3 protein: CASSSTSGGSYEQYF

J gene: TRBJ2-7
CDR3 length: 13
D gene: NA
clone size: NA
V gene: TRBV16
CDR3 DNA: TGTGCCAGCAGCCATCCGAGCTCCTACGAGCAGTACTTC
CDR3 protein: CASSHPSSYEQYF

J gene: TRBJ2-1
CDR3 length: 15
D gene: TRBD2
clone size: NA
V gene: TRBV4-3
CDR3 DNA: TGCGCCAGCAGCCAAGGTCTAGCGGGCTACAATGAGCAGTTCTTC
CDR3 protein: CASSQGLAGYNEQFF

J gene: TRBJ2-3
CDR3 length: 20
D gene: TRBD2
clone size: NA
V gene: TRBV19
CDR3 DNA: TGTGCCAGTATCCCAATCCACGCAGCCGGGACTAGGAGGGTCACAGATACGCAGTATTTT
CDR3 protein: CASIPIHAAGTRRVTDTQYF

J gene: TRBJ1-2
CDR3 length: 16
D gene: NA
clone size: NA
V gene: TRBV19
CDR3 DNA: TGTGCCAGTAGTGATCCCCGTGCACGTAGAGTCTATGGCTACACCTTC
CDR3 protein: CASSDPRARRVYGYTF

J gene: TRBJ2-7
CDR3 length: 16
D gene: NA
clone size: NA
V gene: TRBV7-9
CDR3 DNA: TGTGCCAGCAGCTTAGTAGGAGGGACCCGGTCCTACGAGCAGTACTTC
CDR3 protein: CASSLVGGTRSYEQYF

J gene: TRBJ2-4
CDR3 length: 16
D gene: TRBD2
clone size: NA
V gene: TRBV10-3
CDR3 DNA: TGTGCCATCAGTGAGGTAGCGGGAGAAACGGGAAACATTCAGTACTTC
CDR3 protein: CAISEVAGETGNIQYF

J gene: TRBJ1-2
CDR3 length: 15
D gene: NA
clone size: NA
V gene: TRBV4-3
CDR3 DNA: TGCGCCAGCAGCCAAGATCCGGGACTGATCTATGGCTACACCTTC
CDR3 protein: CASSQDPGLIYGYTF

J gene: TRBJ1-5
CDR3 length: 15
D gene: NA
clone size: NA
V gene: TRBV9
CDR3 DNA: TGTGCCAGCAGCGTGGGGGGATCGGGCAATCAGCCCCAGCATTTT
CDR3 protein: CASSVGGSGNQPQHF

J gene: TRBJ2-3
CDR3 length: 14
D gene: NA
clone size: NA
V gene: TRBV10-3
CDR3 DNA: TGTGCCATCAGTGATGCGGGACCCACAGATACGCAGTATTTT
CDR3 protein: CAISDAGPTDTQYF

J gene: TRBJ1-5
CDR3 length: 14
D gene: NA
clone size: NA
V gene: TRBV15
CDR3 DNA: TGTGCCACCAGCAGAGAGGGCCGCAATCAGCCCCAGCATTTT
CDR3 protein: CATSREGRNQPQHF

J gene: TRBJ2-1
CDR3 length: 14
D gene: TRBD2
clone size: NA
V gene: TRBV29-1
CDR3 DNA: TGCAGCGTTGAGACTAGCGGCTTTGGAGATGAGCAGTTCTTC
CDR3 protein: CSVETSGFGDEQFF

J gene: TRBJ2-5
CDR3 length: 16
D gene: TRBD2
clone size: NA
V gene: TRBV6-5
CDR3 DNA: TGTGCCAGCAGTTACCGGGGTAGCGGGGGCCAAGAGACCCAGTACTTC
CDR3 protein: CASSYRGSGGQETQYF

J gene: TRBJ2-3
CDR3 length: 15
D gene: TRBD2
clone size: NA
V gene: TRBV6-1
CDR3 DNA: TGTGCCAGCAGTAATGGGGAGGGAGGACCAGATACGCAGTATTTT
CDR3 protein: CASSNGEGGPDTQYF

J gene: TRBJ1-6
CDR3 length: 17
D gene: NA
clone size: NA
V gene: TRBV7-6
CDR3 DNA: TGTGCCAGCAGCTCCAGGCAGATCAGCTCCTATAATTCACCCCTCCACTTT
CDR3 protein: CASSSRQISSYNSPLHF

J gene: TRBJ2-5
CDR3 length: 12
D gene: NA
clone size: once
V gene: TRBV27
CDR3 DNA: TGTGCCAGCAGTCCCCACCGGGACTCCGAGTACTTC
CDR3 protein: CASSPHRDSEYF

J gene: TRBJ2-2
CDR3 length: 14
D gene: TRBD1
clone size: NA
V gene: TRBV14
CDR3 DNA: TGTGCCAGCAGCCAAGCAGGGGGTCCCGGGGAGCTGTTTTTT
CDR3 protein: CASSQAGGPGELFF

J gene: TRBJ2-2
CDR3 length: 15
D gene: NA
clone size: many
V gene: TRBV25-1
CDR3 DNA: TGTGCCAGCAGTGGACCGAGCGGTGGGACCGGGGAGCTGTTTTTT
CDR3 protein: CASSGPSGGTGELFF

J gene: TRBJ2-1
CDR3 length: 17
D gene: NA
clone size: NA
V gene: TRBV7-2
CDR3 DNA: TGTGCCAGCAGCTTATTTGGTCCTTTGAGCTCCTACAATGAGCAGTTCTTC
CDR3 protein: CASSLFGPLSSYNEQFF

J gene: TRBJ1-5
CDR3 length: 15
D gene: TRBD1
clone size: NA
V gene: TRBV27
CDR3 DNA: TGTGCCAGCAGCCCAGGGACAGCGCTCAATCAGCCCCAGCATTTT
CDR3 protein: CASSPGTALNQPQHF

J gene: TRBJ2-3
CDR3 length: 15
D gene: TRBD1
clone size: once
V gene: TRBV12-5
CDR3 DNA: TGTGCTAGTGGTACGGGACAGGGGGCGTCAGATACGCAGTATTTT
CDR3 protein: CASGTGQGASDTQYF

J gene: TRBJ2-7
CDR3 length: 14
D gene: TRBD1
clone size: NA
V gene: TRBV5-6
CDR3 DNA: TGTGCCAGCAGCTCCGGGACAGGGACCTACGAGCAGTACTTC
CDR3 protein: CASSSGTGTYEQYF

J gene: TRBJ2-7
CDR3 length: 14
D gene: NA
clone size: NA
V gene: TRBV5-4
CDR3 DNA: TGTGCCAGCAAATCAAGCGGTTCGGCTTACGAGCAGTACTTC
CDR3 protein: CASKSSGSAYEQYF

J gene: TRBJ1-6
CDR3 length: 12
D gene: NA
clone size: NA
V gene: TRBV6-5
CDR3 DNA: TGTGCCAGCAGGATATCGGGGGCACCCCTCCACTTT
CDR3 protein: CASRISGAPLHF

J gene: TRBJ2-2
CDR3 length: 17
D gene: TRBD2
clone size: NA
V gene: TRBV2
CDR3 DNA: TGTGCCAGCAGGCGGGGACTAGCGGGGGGGATCACCGGGGAGCTGTTTTTT
CDR3 protein: CASRRGLAGGITGELFF

J gene: TRBJ1-6
CDR3 length: 13
D gene: NA
clone size: NA
V gene: TRBV19
CDR3 DNA: TGTGCCAGCCAGACAGCACGGAATTCACCCCTCCACTTT
CDR3 protein: CASQTARNSPLHF

J gene: TRBJ2-7
CDR3 length: 16
D gene: TRBD2
clone size: NA
V gene: TRBV11-1
CDR3 DNA: TGTGCCAGCAGCCTCACCCTGACTAGCGTTTCCTACGAGCAGTACTTC
CDR3 protein: CASSLTLTSVSYEQYF

J gene: TRBJ1-1
CDR3 length: 18
D gene: NA
clone size: NA
V gene: TRBV4-3
CDR3 DNA: TGCGCCAGCAGCGAAGAAACAGGCCGGGGGGACCTGAACACTGAAGCTTTCTTT
CDR3 protein: CASSEETGRGDLNTEAFF

J gene: TRBJ2-1
CDR3 length: 18
D gene: TRBD2
clone size: NA
V gene: TRBV4-3
CDR3 DNA: TGCGCCAGCAGCCCACAAACCGCGGGCGGGGGAGTCTACAATGAGCAGTTCTTC
CDR3 protein: CASSPQTAGGGVYNEQFF

J gene: TRBJ2-7
CDR3 length: 15
D gene: TRBD2
clone size: NA
V gene: TRBV28
CDR3 DNA: TGTGCCAGCAGTCCCGGGGGGGGCGTAACCTACGAGCAGTACTTC
CDR3 protein: CASSPGGGVTYEQYF

J gene: TRBJ2-7
CDR3 length: 12
D gene: TRBD2
clone size: NA
V gene: TRBV30
CDR3 DNA: TGTGCCTTCTCTAGCGGCTCCTACGAGCAGTACTTC
CDR3 protein: CAFSSGSYEQYF

J gene: TRBJ2-7
CDR3 length: 14
D gene: TRBD2
clone size: few
V gene: TRBV29-1
CDR3 DNA: TGCAGCGTTCAAGAGGCAGCGGGGCCCTACGAGCAGTACTTC
CDR3 protein: CSVQEAAGPYEQYF

J gene: TRBJ1-3
CDR3 length: 15
D gene: TRBD1
clone size: NA
V gene: TRBV5-4
CDR3 DNA: TGTGCCAGCAGCTCGCCGACAGGGTTAGGAAACACCATATATTTT
CDR3 protein: CASSSPTGLGNTIYF

J gene: TRBJ1-6
CDR3 length: 14
D gene: NA
clone size: NA
V gene: TRBV2
CDR3 DNA: TGTGCCAGTCGGGAGGGCAGGGCGAATTCACCCCTCCACTTT
CDR3 protein: CASREGRANSPLHF

J gene: TRBJ2-1
CDR3 length: 15
D gene: NA
clone size: NA
V gene: TRBV11-3
CDR3 DNA: TGTGCCAGCAGCTCCAGCTCCAGGGTCTACAATGAGCAGTTCTTC
CDR3 protein: CASSSSSRVYNEQFF

J gene: TRBJ2-7
CDR3 length: 15
D gene: TRBD1
clone size: once
V gene: TRBV19
CDR3 DNA: TGTGCCTGCTCCGTTTGGGACAGGGTAATGGGCGAGCAGTACTTC
CDR3 protein: CACSVWDRVMGEQYF